Listed below are T cell receptor beta chains from one sample, sequenced in a study of shared clonotypes between healthy human individuals. Some clones are missing from TCRdb's copy, which holds only in-frame ones; the method was immunoSEQ multiplex PCR. Among a few million clones listed, 90% to 95% were seen once. The sample consisted of naive CD4+ T cells sorted from blood. Receptor source: a man between 18 and 29 years old in good health. The CDR3 runs from the conserved cysteine through the conserved F or W. Fields, in order: D gene, clone size, CDR3 length, V gene, J gene, CDR3 protein, CDR3 DNA. D genes are given only for firm matches. Expanded clones get a size class; other rows say once, few or many, or leave the size out.

NA	NA	13	TRBV10-3	TRBJ1-2	CAISVDTNYGYTF	TGTGCCATCAGTGTGGACACCAACTATGGCTACACCTTC
NA	NA	11	TRBV20-1	TRBJ2-3	CSADPTDTQYF	TGCAGTGCAGATCCCACAGATACGCAGTATTTT
NA	NA	13	TRBV5-6	TRBJ2-3	CASSLPGTDTQYF	TGTGCCAGCAGCTTGCCAGGCACAGATACGCAGTATTTT
TRBD2	NA	12	TRBV19	TRBJ2-1	CASTRGGNEQFF	TGTGCCAGTACTCGCGGGGGCAATGAGCAGTTCTTC
NA	once	15	TRBV7-2	TRBJ1-2	CASSLTTTPGLGYTF	TGTGCCAGCAGCTTAACAACCACCCCCGGCCTGGGCTACACCTTC
NA	NA	13	TRBV10-3	TRBJ1-3	CAIREGPGNTIYF	TGTGCCATCAGGGAGGGACCTGGAAACACCATATATTTT
NA	few	13	TRBV5-1	TRBJ1-6	CATSRSYNSPLHF	TGCGCCACCTCACGATCCTATAATTCACCCCTCCACTTT
NA	NA	15	TRBV28	TRBJ1-3	CASSSDGPSGNTIYF	TGTGCCAGCAGCTCAGACGGGCCCTCTGGAAACACCATATATTTT
TRBD1	NA	16	TRBV7-9	TRBJ2-2	CASSGTRGPHTGELFF	TGTGCCAGCAGCGGAACCAGGGGGCCCCACACCGGGGAGCTGTTTTTT
NA	NA	16	TRBV19	TRBJ2-1	CASSTPKTTLYNEQFF	TGTGCCAGTAGTACACCCAAAACGACCCTCTACAATGAGCAGTTCTTC
NA	NA	14	TRBV18	TRBJ2-5	CASSSTVGEETQYF	TGTGCCAGCTCAAGCACCGTCGGGGAAGAGACCCAGTACTTC
NA	NA	15	TRBV6-1	TRBJ2-4	CASSEVGATKNIQYF	TGTGCCAGCAGTGAAGTAGGAGCAACCAAAAACATTCAGTACTTC
TRBD1	NA	14	TRBV10-3	TRBJ1-2	CAIRPGQGWYGYTF	TGTGCCATCAGGCCGGGACAGGGGTGGTATGGCTACACCTTC
NA	NA	15	TRBV6-5	TRBJ2-1	CASSLRDSRYNEQFF	TGTGCCAGCAGTCTCCGGGACTCGCGCTACAATGAGCAGTTCTTC
TRBD1	NA	18	TRBV5-1	TRBJ2-5	CASSLGRGVSDREETQYF	TGCGCCAGCAGCTTGGGAAGGGGTGTCTCGGACAGGGAAGAGACCCAGTACTTC
TRBD2	NA	17	TRBV4-1	TRBJ2-4	CASSQDPPSGNQNIQYF	TGCGCCAGCAGCCAAGATCCTCCTAGCGGGAATCAAAACATTCAGTACTTC
NA	NA	16	TRBV7-9	TRBJ1-2	CASSLSRTTANYGYTF	TGTGCCAGCAGCTTAAGCCGGACAACAGCTAACTATGGCTACACCTTC
NA	NA	15	TRBV19	TRBJ1-5	CASSKQGLSNQPQHF	TGTGCCAGTAGTAAACAGGGTCTTAGCAATCAGCCCCAGCATTTT
TRBD1	NA	17	TRBV9	TRBJ2-2	CASSAGGQGSTPGELFF	TGTGCCAGCAGCGCTGGGGGACAGGGGAGTACCCCCGGGGAGCTGTTTTTT
TRBD1	NA	15	TRBV6-5	TRBJ2-7	CASSRLGTVYYEQYF	TGTGCCAGCAGTCGTCTCGGGACAGTTTACTACGAGCAGTACTTC
NA	NA	16	TRBV11-2	TRBJ2-2	CASSLGQGANTGELFF	TGTGCCAGCAGCTTAGGGCAGGGCGCGAACACCGGGGAGCTGTTTTTT
TRBD2	NA	15	TRBV4-2	TRBJ2-3	CASSPLAGSTDTQYF	TGTGCCAGCAGCCCATTAGCGGGGAGCACAGATACGCAGTATTTT
NA	NA	16	TRBV5-1	TRBJ2-4	CASSLATSLAKNIQYF	TGCGCCAGCAGCTTGGCCACCTCTCTAGCCAAAAACATTCAGTACTTC
NA	NA	12	TRBV10-2	TRBJ2-7	CASRRDSYEQYF	TGCGCCAGCAGACGCGACAGTTACGAGCAGTACTTC
NA	once	15	TRBV19	TRBJ1-1	CASSIVLGMNTEAFF	TGTGCCAGTAGTATAGTCCTAGGTATGAACACTGAAGCTTTCTTT
NA	NA	15	TRBV11-2	TRBJ2-3	CASRPISSGTDTQYF	TGTGCCAGCAGGCCTATCTCGAGCGGCACAGATACGCAGTATTTT
NA	NA	16	TRBV6-1	TRBJ2-7	CASSEQLVGAGGEQYF	TGTGCCAGCAGTGAACAGCTTGTGGGTGCCGGCGGCGAGCAGTACTTC
NA	NA	10	TRBV29-1	TRBJ2-5	CSVYQETQYF	TGCAGCGTTTACCAAGAGACCCAGTACTTC
TRBD1	NA	14	TRBV5-1	TRBJ2-7	CASSVGQGASEQYF	TGCGCCAGCAGCGTGGGACAGGGGGCTTCCGAGCAGTACTTC
NA	NA	16	TRBV15	TRBJ2-3	CATSARRQGLTDTQYF	TGTGCCACCAGCGCCCGTCGGCAGGGGCTCACAGATACGCAGTATTTT
NA	NA	16	TRBV19	TRBJ2-2	CASTRGTRIDTGELFF	TGTGCCAGTACCAGGGGAACTAGAATCGACACCGGGGAGCTGTTTTTT
NA	NA	18	TRBV11-2	TRBJ2-3	CASSLGAWAEKSTDTQYF	TGTGCCAGCAGCTTAGGGGCTTGGGCAGAGAAAAGCACAGATACGCAGTATTTT
NA	NA	15	TRBV11-2	TRBJ1-5	CASSLAPGLNQPQHF	TGTGCCAGCAGCTTAGCACCGGGACTCAATCAGCCCCAGCATTTT
NA	NA	15	TRBV6-6	TRBJ1-2	CASSYSGGLSYGYTF	TGTGCCAGCAGTTACTCTGGGGGGCTCAGCTATGGCTACACCTTC
TRBD1	NA	13	TRBV5-4	TRBJ2-1	CASSRGQGDEQFF	TGTGCCAGCAGCAGGGGACAGGGCGATGAGCAGTTCTTC